This TCR beta chain derives from a study of post-analysis software for immune sequencing data. Study at large: As for disease course, relapsing-remitting, secondary progressive and progressive-relapsing multiple sclerosis were all included. Study-level findings and limits: When compared against controls, multiple sclerosis patients showed significantly lower normalized Chao1 diversity.

For this clonotype: What it binds is not known.

Carried by the TCR beta cDNA libraries were unique molecular identifiers. The authors obtained roughly 500,000 cDNA molecules from around 1 to 9.1 million T cells. TCRdb re-called the PCR reads through MiXCR, storing one row per CDR3 protein. In the table there are hundreds of thousands of distinct CDR3 sequences, roughly 29% of which are singletons. The clonotype originates from a girl under 18 with multiple sclerosis. The specimen sequenced was blood.

Here the CDR3 DNA reads TGTGCCACCAGCGGCGGCAGGAGTAGGGGATCAGATACGCAGTATTTT. It is translated as CATSGGRSRGSDTQYF. This sequence joins TRBV15 and TRBJ2-3; a weak D match, TRBD1 (5 bases). The V and J ends lost 5 bases and 4 bases respectively, with 19 bases between them. The germline V gene encodes CDR1 LNHNV and CDR2 YYDKDF (reference sequence). This CDR3 contains 16 residues.